The 12 T cell receptor beta chains below were found in one sample sequenced in a study of cytomegalovirus exposure and HLA in healthy donors. Primers: 60 Vbeta forward and 13 Jbeta reverse. Generated by immunoSEQ multiplex PCR, the TCRdb table keeps only in-frame clones and is missing some. There are around 130,000 clones in the sample; roughly 72% occur only once, and roughly 1.8% lies in the top ten. Input material: PBMCs. The receptors originated from a woman between 50 and 59 years old in good health and CMV-seronegative.

J is TRBJ2-1 and V is TRBV6-1, with D possibly being TRBD2 (5 bases). Per the germline V gene, CDR1 is MNHNS and CDR2 is SASEGT. This CDR3 region has 14 residues. With 7 bases removed from V and 10 bases from J, the gap between germline ends came to 20 bases. The DNA of the CDR3 is TGTGCCAGCAATCTTGGGAGCTCTGGCGGCGAGCAGTTCTTC. Translated: CASNLGSSGGEQFF.

V usage is TRBV11-2 and J usage is TRBJ1-2; 10 nucleotides align to TRBD1. Unmatched junction bases numbered 12, after V lost 4 bases and J lost 4 bases. The V gene's germline CDR1 is SGHAT and CDR2 FQNNGV. This CDR3 spans 17 amino acids. Written as DNA, the CDR3 is TGTGCCAGCAGCTCACTCCCCGGGACAGGGGAGGTCTATGGCTACACCTTC. The encoded protein is CASSSLPGTGEVYGYTF. The complete variable domain, with remaining parts taken from reference TRBV11-2 and TRBJ1-2, reads EAGVAQSPRYKIIEKRQSVAFWCNPISGHATLYWYQQILGQGPKLLIQFQNNGVVDDSQLPKDRFSAERLKGVDSTLKIQPAKLEDSAVYLCASSSLPGTGEVYGYTFGSGTRLTVV.

The J gene is TRBJ1-4, the V gene TRBV9; 11 nucleotides match TRBD1. The CDR3 has 17 amino acids. Trimming removed 0 bases from V and 2 bases from J; junction bases left unmatched: 3. Germline assignment: CDR1 SGDLS and CDR2 YYNGEE. The CDR3 protein is CASSVGDRGVTNEKLFF. CDR3 nucleotides: TGTGCCAGCAGCGTAGGGGACAGGGGGGTGACTAATGAAAAACTGTTTTTT.

This chain uses TRBV11-3 with TRBJ1-4; D may be TRBD1 (5 bases). CDR1 is SGHNT, CDR2 YENEEA, per germline. This CDR3 is 16 amino acids long. The V and J ends lost 5 bases and 8 bases respectively, with 21 bases between them. CDR3 nucleotides: TGTGCCAGCAGCCCCATGGGGGGACCTCTGGGAGAAAAACTGTTTTTT. It is translated as CASSPMGGPLGEKLFF.

The chain is built from TRBV5-5 and TRBJ1-1; D unclear. Looked up from germline, CDR1 is SGHKS and CDR2 is YYEKEE (reference sequence). Trimming took 4 bases from V and 2 from J, leaving 9 bases between them. The CDR3 length is 13 residues. CDR3 bases: TGTGCCAGCAGCCCCGCGACAAACACTGAAGCTTTCTTT. This codes for CASSPATNTEAFF.

This clone has a single count. The chain couples TRBV4-3 to TRBJ2-1, with 13 bases identical to TRBD2. Per the germline V gene, CDR1 is LGHNA and CDR2 is YSLEER. This CDR3 contains 17 residues. Unmatched junction bases numbered 10, after V lost 4 bases and J lost 7 bases. The CDR3 protein is CASSRGGLAGLGNEQFF. The CDR3 bases are TGCGCCAGCAGCCGAGGGGGACTAGCGGGATTGGGGAATGAGCAGTTCTTC.

The J gene is TRBJ2-7, the V gene TRBV13; a weak D match, TRBD1 (5 bases). Germline V gene lookup returns CDR1 PRHDT and CDR2 FYEKMQ (reference sequence). CDR3 length: 16 residues. Trimming pared 5 bases from V and 0 bases from J, leaving 17 bases between. The CDR3 spells CASSAIRQGISYEQYF. Written as DNA, the CDR3 is TGTGCCAGCAGCGCGATCCGTCAGGGAATCTCCTACGAGCAGTACTTC.

The chain uses TRBV13 and TRBJ1-1, with D unresolved. Germline CDR1 is PRHDT and CDR2 is FYEKMQ (reference sequence). The CDR3 covers 14 residues. Trimming removed 5 bases at V and 0 bases at J, with 10 bases between. The CDR3 DNA sequence: TGTGCCAGCAGCCCCGGGTGGCTGAACACTGAAGCTTTCTTT. Its protein product is CASSPGWLNTEAFF.

The J gene is TRBJ1-3, the V gene TRBV2; D gene ambiguous. CDR1 is SNHLY, CDR2 FYNNEI, per germline. Trimming stripped 9 bases from V and 2 bases from J, with 8 bases between. The CDR3 extends over 12 amino acids. The CDR3 DNA reads TGTGCCAGTGGAGGTACTGGAAACACCATATATTTT. Its protein product is CASGGTGNTIYF.

V is TRBV11-2 and J is TRBJ1-3, with 8 bases lining up with TRBD1. CDR1 and CDR2 from the germline V gene are SGHAT and FQNNGV. V was clipped by 8 bases and J by 8 bases; unmatched bases: 20. CDR3 size: 17 residues. CDR3 in amino acids: CASSSYGQGTIVDTIYF. The CDR3 DNA reads TGTGCCAGCTCCAGTTATGGACAGGGAACGATTGTAGACACCATATATTTT.

The chain links TRBV2 to TRBJ2-3, with D possibly TRBD1 on 5 matching bases. V lost 6 bases, J lost 3 bases, and 13 bases lay in between. This CDR3 spans 14 amino acids. CDR1 is SNHLY, CDR2 FYNNEI, per germline. The CDR3 region has the DNA TGTGCCAGCAGGATAGGACAAGTTACAGATACGCAGTATTTT. It encodes CASRIGQVTDTQYF.

In its sample, this clone was seen a few times. This chain uses TRBV27 with TRBJ1-1; weak D call: TRBD1 (6 bases). The ends were cut back, 7 bases at V and 5 bases at J, with 23 bases in the middle. The germline V gene has CDR1 MNHEY and CDR2 SMNVEV (reference sequence). This CDR3 has 16 amino acids. CDR3 protein: CASTRRVGGANTEAFF. The CDR3 DNA is TGTGCCAGCACCAGAAGGGTAGGGGGGGCGAATACTGAAGCTTTCTTT.